This TCR beta chain comes out of a study of patients and donors after allogeneic stem cell transplantation. The V and J ends lost 3 bases and 6 bases, in that order; junction bases with no gene match: 11. Germline loops: CDR1 LGHNA, CDR2 YNFKEQ. This CDR3 has 17 residues. One entry per CDR3 protein results from TCRdb running MiXCR on the RT-PCR reads. The sample lists about a million distinct CDR3 sequences, more than 15% occurring once. This clonotype was seen a handful of times. The chain is built from TRBV4-2 and TRBJ2-3, with 11 bases aligning to TRBD2. Source material: blood, either unsorted or a sorted T cell fraction (not recorded which). This receptor was identified in a human donor who was either an allogeneic HSCT recipient or a stem cell or donor lymphocyte infusion donor (not recorded which). It is not recorded whose cells these are; they may come from a transplant donor. The CDR3 loop reads CASSQFHSGRAGDTQYF. The CDR3 nucleotides are TGTGCCAGCAGCCAGTTCCATAGCGGGAGGGCCGGGGATACGCAGTATTTT.